This record concerns one T cell receptor (beta chain) sequence. Its antigen is currently unknown. Produced via immunoSEQ multiplex PCR; TCRdb's table is partial and in-frame only. The sample carries roughly 120,000 clones, 85% to 95% recorded once. This sample was included in a study of T cell responses to AZD1222 COVID-19 vaccine. In the study overall: Second doses were pooled across both intervals (about 4 or about 12 weeks). Points from the study as a whole: A reported finding is that nearly half of spike-specific TCRs target unmutated variant regions. Researchers took repertoire samples only after the peak T cell response had come. It was only a handful of AZD1222 recipients who were seropositive at baseline.

Sequencing was performed on peripheral blood, taken on day 0 of AZD1222 vaccination. This clonotype originated in an adult in good health.

The CDR3 here is CASSFTGGDTEAFF. The CDR3 nucleotides are TGTGCCAGCAGCTTTACAGGGGGGGACACTGAAGCTTTCTTT. The gene calls are TRBV5-4 and TRBJ1-1, with TRBD1 matching over 8 bases. The CDR3 totals 14 residues. The germline V gene encodes CDR1 SGHNT and CDR2 YYREEE (reference sequence). The junction had 3 bases not matched to a gene; V was cut back by 2 bases and J by 3 bases. Combining the CDR3 with reference TRBV5-4 and TRBJ1-1 gives the whole variable domain ETGVTQSPTHLIKTRGQQVTLRCSSQSGHNTVSWYQQALGQGPQFIFQYYREEENGRGNFPPRFSGLQFPNYSSELNVNALELDDSALYLCASSFTGGDTEAFFGQGTRLTVV.